What follows are 8 T cell receptor beta chains derived from one specimen sequenced in a study of CD8 T cells in Susac syndrome. Reverse transcription of roughly 0.45 to 1 ug RNA was performed with random hexamers. TCRdb called the immunoSEQ multiplex PCR reads again in MiXCR, with one record for every CDR3 protein. The profile covers about 120,000 distinct CDR3 sequences, with just over 95% appearing a single time and about 0.13% taken by the ten largest. Material: CD4+ T cells from PBMCs. These receptors all come from a human donor with Susac syndrome.

The rearrangement uses TRBV28 and TRBJ1-2; TRBD1 aligns across 7 bases. The CDR3 is made up of 14 amino acids. In germline, CDR1 is MDHEN, CDR2 SYDVKM. V trimming: 6 bases; J trimming: 6 bases; junction bases outside the gene matches: 10. CDR3 amino acids: CASSPDRVFNGYTF. As DNA, the CDR3 is TGTGCCAGCAGCCCCGACAGGGTATTTAATGGCTACACCTTC.

V and J are TRBV27 and TRBJ2-1; 12 bases line up with TRBD2. CDR1 MNHEY and CDR2 SMNVEV come from the germline V gene (reference sequence). The V and J ends lost 5 bases and 6 bases, in that order; junction bases with no gene match: 14. The CDR3 runs to 18 residues. The CDR3 is CASSAQGGTSGQVNEQFF. CDR3 coding DNA: TGTGCCAGCAGTGCGCAAGGGGGGACTAGCGGGCAAGTCAATGAGCAGTTCTTC.

This clonotype has only a few counts. CDR3 nucleotide sequence: TGTGCCAGCAGCGGCCCGGGATTCCAAGAGACCCAGTACTTC. This encodes CASSGPGFQETQYF. This sequence joins TRBV9 and TRBJ2-5, with D perhaps matching TRBD2 (5 bases). CDR1 and CDR2 (germline): SGDLS, YYNGEE. Trimming left V 3 bases short and J 1 base short, with 10 bases between. The CDR3 length is 14 residues.

The genes are TRBV29-1 and TRBJ2-2, with D hard to call. The ends were cut back, 6 bases at V and 1 base at J, with 3 bases in the middle. The CDR3 consists of 11 residues. Germline V gene lookup returns CDR1 SQVTM and CDR2 ANQGSEA. The CDR3 region has the DNA TGCAGCGTAGGGAACACCGGGGAGCTGTTTTTT. This translates into CSVGNTGELFF.

In this sample, this clonotype turned up once. This CDR3 reads CASSLEDRGDEQYF. The CDR3 nucleotides are TGCGCCAGCAGCTTGGAGGACAGGGGGGACGAGCAGTACTTC. The chain recombines TRBV5-1 with TRBJ2-7; TRBD1 matches at 10 bases. Germline CDR1 and CDR2: SGHRS and YFSETQ. CDR3 length equals 14 residues. V was pared by 0 bases and J by 5 bases, with 2 bases of the junction left unmatched.

A single count supports this clonotype. This chain joins TRBV27 and TRBJ1-1; possibly TRBD1 for D (5 bases). Trimming took off 7 bases at V and 5 bases at J, with 11 bases between the two ends. CDR1 and CDR2 (germline): MNHEY, SMNVEV (reference sequence). The CDR3 runs to 12 residues. In DNA, the CDR3 is TGTGCCAGCAAAAGGGGCAAGACTGAAGCTTTCTTT. It specifies CASKRGKTEAFF.

V is TRBV28 and J is TRBJ2-3, with D maybe TRBD1 (6 bases). Germline V gene lookup returns CDR1 MDHEN and CDR2 SYDVKM. Trimming pared 3 bases from V and 10 bases from J, leaving 14 bases between. CDR3 length equals 13 residues. This CDR3 reads CASSFRTVPAQYF. The CDR3 DNA reads TGTGCCAGCAGTTTCCGGACAGTCCCAGCGCAGTATTTT. Variable domain in full (rest from reference TRBV28 and TRBJ2-3): DVKVTQSSRYLVKRTGEKVFLECVQDMDHENMFWYRQDPGLGLRLIYFSYDVKMKEKGDIPEGYSVSREKKERFSLILESASTNQTSMYLCASSFRTVPAQYFGPGTRLTVL.

A single count supports this clonotype. The chain uses TRBV4-2 and TRBJ1-1; 7 bases map to TRBD1. Trimming removed 1 base from V and 6 bases from J; junction bases left unmatched: 8. The CDR3 is 15 amino acids. Germline V gene lookup returns CDR1 LGHNA and CDR2 YNFKEQ. CDR3 region: CASSQGPGGSAEAFF. CDR3 DNA: TGTGCCAGCAGCCAAGGCCCAGGGGGTTCCGCTGAAGCTTTCTTT.